This section outlines one T cell receptor (beta chain) sequence together with its context. This CDR3 has 16 residues. The V end lost 5 bases, the J end lost 7 bases, and 18 bases lay between the germline ends. Germline V gene sequence: CDR1 MDHEN, CDR2 SYDVKM. The sample belongs to a study of blood T cell repertoires in COVID-19. The protocol was immunoSEQ multiplex PCR, while the TCRdb copy is restricted to in-frame clones and leaves out a portion. The sample has 330,000 or so clones, roughly nine tenths seen once. This study enrolled people aged about 18 to 100 from about two dozen US geographic areas. Symptom resolution, clearance, or two negative PCRs marked the recovered donors of Cohort 3.

The sequence derives from a woman in her twenties or thirties who had recovered from COVID-19. Sequencing used PBMCs or T cells enriched from blood (not recorded which). V and J are TRBV28 and TRBJ1-6; TRBD1 might be the D (6 bases). In DNA form, the CDR3 reads TGTGCCAGCAGTCTCCTCCAACAGGGTTTCAATTCACCCCTCCACTTT. Residues: CASSLLQQGFNSPLHF.